This T cell receptor (beta chain) was profiled in a study of OX40 agonist ivuxolimab in advanced cancers. Study information: Clinicians treated patients with ivuxolimab, an agonistic anti-OX40 (CD134) antibody. One hepatocellular carcinoma and a couple of cutaneous melanoma patients partially responded.

V lost 3 bases and J 4 bases, leaving 13 bases between the germline ends. CDR1 and CDR2 (germline): MGHRA, YSYEKL. This CDR3 contains 15 residues. As to this clone: What it binds is unknown.

Study-wide points: Normalized expansion of T-cell clones was also low for some nonresponders. CD8+ T cells averaged more expanded clones than CD4+.

Assay used: immunoSEQ multiplex PCR; TCRdb lists only in-frame clones, some missing. Here the sample spans 45,000 to 60,000 clones, about nine tenths being singletons. This rearrangement joins TRBV4-1 to TRBJ2-4; perhaps D is TRBD1 or TRBD2 (5 bases each). The clonotype was recovered from an adult with an advanced solid tumor such as melanoma, head and neck, liver or kidney cancer. This sample comprised CD4+ or CD8+ T cells sorted from blood, obtained in a trial of the OX40 agonist ivuxolimab. CDR3 sequence: CASSQTRDAKNIQYF. The DNA for the CDR3 is TGCGCCAGCAGCCAGACGAGGGACGCTAAAAACATTCAGTACTTC.